One sample yielded the 6 T cell receptor beta chains listed below, sequenced in a study of OX40 agonist ivuxolimab in advanced cancers. TCRdb's copy holds only in-frame clones and misses some; the assay was immunoSEQ multiplex PCR. The sample lists fewer than 40,000 clones; approximately 86% were seen once. The sample here was CD4+ or CD8+ T cells sorted from blood, taken in a trial of the OX40 agonist ivuxolimab. These TCRs come from an adult with an advanced solid tumor such as melanoma, head and neck, liver or kidney cancer.

The chain has TRBV4-3 and TRBJ2-7; maybe TRBD1 (7 bases). The CDR3 loop spans 16 amino acids. Germline values: CDR1 LGHNA, CDR2 YSLEER. The ends were cut back, 1 base at V and 0 bases at J, with 13 bases in the middle. In DNA, the CDR3 is TGCGCCAGCAGCCAAGCTCCAGGGGGGAGCTCCTACGAGCAGTACTTC. It yields the protein CASSQAPGGSSYEQYF.

In this sample, this clone turned up once. The chain joins TRBV30 to TRBJ1-4, with D possibly TRBD1 on 6 matching bases. Trimming removed 7 bases from V and 7 bases from J, with 19 bases in between. The CDR3 consists of 14 residues. CDR1 GTSNPN and CDR2 SVGIG come from the germline V gene (reference sequence). The CDR3 DNA sequence: TGTGCCTTGGAGGGCGGGGGCGGGGGTGAAAAACTGTTTTTT. Its protein product is CALEGGGGGEKLFF.

The rearrangement links TRBV4-3 to TRBJ1-5; D is unresolved. The V end was cut by 0 bases, the J end by 4 bases, with 10 bases between. The CDR3 is 15 amino acids. Germline V CDR1 and CDR2: LGHNA, YSLEER. The CDR3 region has the DNA TGCGCCAGCAGCCAAGATAGAGGAATAAATCAGCCCCAGCATTTT. This encodes CASSQDRGINQPQHF.

The J gene is TRBJ2-7, the V gene TRBV7-9, with a weak D call TRBD1 (5 bases). The V end was cut by 8 bases, the J end by 2 bases, with 13 bases between. The germline V gene encodes CDR1 SEHNR and CDR2 FQNEAQ (reference sequence). The CDR3 length is 13 residues. CDR3 in amino acids: CASGPAGTYEQYF. The CDR3 bases are TGTGCCAGCGGTCCGGCAGGGACCTACGAGCAGTACTTC.

The gene calls are TRBV27 and TRBJ2-7; 8 nucleotides agree with TRBD2. The V segment lost 4 bases and the J segment 6 bases; nucleotides outside the gene matches: 8. The CDR3 is 14 residues long. Per the germline V gene, CDR1 is MNHEY and CDR2 is SMNVEV (reference sequence). CDR3 nucleotides: TGTGCCAGCAGTTCCCCTACGGGACTAGGCGAGCAGTACTTC. This codes for CASSSPTGLGEQYF.

The chain joins TRBV28 to TRBJ2-7; the D gene is possibly TRBD1 (5 bases). Germline lookup yields CDR1 MDHEN and CDR2 SYDVKM. There are 13 residues in the CDR3. V shed 3 bases and J shed 6 bases, with 12 bases lying between them. The CDR3 nucleotides read TGTGCCAGCAGTTTTTCAGGGTCGGGCGAGCAGTACTTC. Translating it yields CASSFSGSGEQYF. The full variable domain, its missing parts supplied by reference TRBV28 and TRBJ2-7, is DVKVTQSSRYLVKRTGEKVFLECVQDMDHENMFWYRQDPGLGLRLIYFSYDVKMKEKGDIPEGYSVSREKKERFSLILESASTNQTSMYLCASSFSGSGEQYFGPGTRLTVT.